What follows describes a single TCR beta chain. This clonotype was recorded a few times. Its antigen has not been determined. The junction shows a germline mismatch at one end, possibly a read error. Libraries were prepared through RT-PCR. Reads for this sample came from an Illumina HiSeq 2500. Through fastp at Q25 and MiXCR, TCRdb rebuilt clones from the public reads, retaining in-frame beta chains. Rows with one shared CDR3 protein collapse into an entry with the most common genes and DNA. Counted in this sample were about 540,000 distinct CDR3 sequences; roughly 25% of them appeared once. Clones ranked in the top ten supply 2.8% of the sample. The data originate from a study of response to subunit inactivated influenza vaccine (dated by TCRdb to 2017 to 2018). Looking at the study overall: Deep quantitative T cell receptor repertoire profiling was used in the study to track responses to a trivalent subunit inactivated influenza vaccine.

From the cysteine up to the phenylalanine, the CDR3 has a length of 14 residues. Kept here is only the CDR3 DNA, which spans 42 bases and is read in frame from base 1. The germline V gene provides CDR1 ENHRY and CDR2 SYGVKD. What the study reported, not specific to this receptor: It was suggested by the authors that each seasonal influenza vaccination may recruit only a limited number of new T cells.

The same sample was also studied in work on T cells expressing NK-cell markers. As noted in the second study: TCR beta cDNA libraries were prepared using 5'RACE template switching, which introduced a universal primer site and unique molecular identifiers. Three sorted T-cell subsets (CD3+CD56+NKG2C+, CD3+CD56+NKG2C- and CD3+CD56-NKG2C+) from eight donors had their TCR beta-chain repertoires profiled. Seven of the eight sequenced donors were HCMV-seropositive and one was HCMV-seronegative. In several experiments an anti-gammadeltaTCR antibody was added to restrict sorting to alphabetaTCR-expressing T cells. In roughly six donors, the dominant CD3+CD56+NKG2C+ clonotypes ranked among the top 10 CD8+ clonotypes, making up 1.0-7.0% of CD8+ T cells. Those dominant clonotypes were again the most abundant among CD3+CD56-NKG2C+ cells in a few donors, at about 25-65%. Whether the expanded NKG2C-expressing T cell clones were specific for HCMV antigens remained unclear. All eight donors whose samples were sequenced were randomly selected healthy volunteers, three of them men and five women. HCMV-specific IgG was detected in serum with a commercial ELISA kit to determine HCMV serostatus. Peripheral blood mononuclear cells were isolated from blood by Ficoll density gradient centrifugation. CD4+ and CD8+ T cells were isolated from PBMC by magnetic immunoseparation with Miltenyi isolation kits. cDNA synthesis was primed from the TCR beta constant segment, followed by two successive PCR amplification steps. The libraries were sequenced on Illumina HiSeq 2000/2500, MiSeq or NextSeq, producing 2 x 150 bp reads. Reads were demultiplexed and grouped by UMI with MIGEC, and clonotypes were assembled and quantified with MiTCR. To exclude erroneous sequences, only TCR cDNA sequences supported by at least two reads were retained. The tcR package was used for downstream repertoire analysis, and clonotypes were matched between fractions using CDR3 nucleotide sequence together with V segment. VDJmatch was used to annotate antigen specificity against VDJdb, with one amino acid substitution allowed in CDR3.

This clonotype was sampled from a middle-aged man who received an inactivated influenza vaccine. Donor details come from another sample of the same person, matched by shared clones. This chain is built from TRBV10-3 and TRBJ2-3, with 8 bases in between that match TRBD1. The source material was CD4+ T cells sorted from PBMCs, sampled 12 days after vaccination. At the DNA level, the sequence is TGTGCCATGAGTGAGACAGGGGCCACAGATACGCAGTATTTT. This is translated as CAMSETGATDTQYF.